These 2 T cell receptor beta chains came from one sample sequenced in a study of blood T cells in healthy people across ages. For the second PCR, which ran for 7 to 11 cycles, a sample-barcoded 5' primer and a J-beta primer mix were used. TCRdb re-analysed the 5' RACE reads in MiXCR, keeping a single row per CDR3 protein. The sample shows 790,000 or so distinct CDR3 sequences, approximately 60% of them seen only once. The specimen sequenced was blood. Source of these receptors: a man aged 40-50 years in good health.

This clonotype was detected only a few times. This rearrangement joins TRBV13 to TRBJ2-6, with unresolved D. Per germline, CDR1 PRHDT and CDR2 FYEKMQ (reference sequence). V dropped 1 base and J dropped 3 bases, with 4 bases sitting between them. The CDR3 covers 14 residues. The CDR3 protein is CASSLEGGANVLTF. CDR3 DNA sequence: TGTGCCAGCAGCTTAGAAGGTGGGGCCAACGTCCTGACTTTC.

This clonotype was observed a single time. The chain links TRBV2 to TRBJ2-5; D is perhaps TRBD1 (6 bases). The V gene's germline CDR1 is SNHLY and CDR2 FYNNEI. V dropped 4 bases and J dropped 3 bases, with 9 bases sitting between them. The CDR3 is 13 amino acids. The CDR3: CASSGGREETQYF. CDR3 bases: TGTGCCAGCAGTGGGGGGCGGGAAGAGACCCAGTACTTC.